This T cell receptor (beta chain) was found in a study of blood T cell repertoires in COVID-19. Study overall: Spain, Italy and the United States supplied samples that represented acute and convalescent COVID-19. PBMCs, B-cell-depleted T cells, or T cells provided the cDNA or gDNA that made up the material.

In the original processing: For nucleated cells, counts were estimated from reference gene primer amplification. Data came from immunoSEQ multiplex PCR; TCRdb stores just in-frame clones and leaves some out. From that table come the V and J calls and clone size; the DNA was used to work out D and trimming. The sample holds about 62,000 clones, roughly four fifths seen once. The CDR3 covers 17 residues. V gave up 0 bases and J gave up 2 bases, with 17 bases separating them. Germline CDR1 and CDR2: LNHNV and YYDKDF (reference sequence). The receptor was derived from a woman in her forties or fifties with active or convalescent COVID-19. Input material: peripheral blood. This rearrangement joins TRBV15 to TRBJ2-7; no firm D call. The CDR3 is CATSRDPNRWRTYEQYF. CDR3 bases: TGTGCCACCAGCAGAGATCCCAATCGCTGGCGGACCTACGAGCAGTACTTC.